The next 22 T cell receptor beta chains were all read from a single sample in a study of molecular identifiers for immune sequencing clone quantification. TCRdb re-called the PCR reads with MiXCR, one entry per CDR3 protein. The table has roughly 65,000 distinct CDR3 sequences, less than 20% seen once. The sample was naive CD8+ T cells from blood, with Jurkat cell RNA spiked in. Regarding subset: FACS-sorted CD8+CD4-CCR7+CD45RA+ naive T cells. The source is a human donor in good health. Some libraries in this study had Jurkat cell RNA spiked in.

This clonotype was seen many times. The V and J genes are TRBV20-1 and TRBJ2-3; 7 bases align to TRBD2. The trim removed 3 bases at V and 1 base at J, leaving 13 bases unmatched. This CDR3 region has 17 residues. Germline CDR1 and CDR2: DFQATT and SNEGSKA (reference sequence). CDR3 coding DNA: TGCAGTGCTAGTATCATAGAACTAGCGTTGGGCACAGATACGCAGTATTTT. As protein: CSASIIELALGTDTQYF.

This clonotype was observed many times. The chain employs TRBV4-2 and TRBJ2-3; 8 nucleotides match TRBD2. Germline V gene sequence: CDR1 LGHNA, CDR2 YNFKEQ. CDR3 length: 17 residues. Trimming at V came to 0 bases and at J to 2 bases, leaving 7 bases not matched to a gene. CDR3 residues: CASSQDLTGGSTDTQYF. In DNA, the CDR3 is TGTGCCAGCAGCCAAGATTTGACGGGAGGGTCCACAGATACGCAGTATTTT.

This clonotype was counted at least ten times. The V gene is TRBV11-1, the J gene TRBJ2-1, with D unresolved. V shed 5 bases and J shed 5 bases, with 7 bases lying between them. In germline, CDR1 is SGHAT, CDR2 FQDESV (reference sequence). This CDR3 contains 12 residues. The CDR3 nucleotides read TGTGCCAGCAGCCGGAGCAACAATGAGCAGTTCTTC. It encodes CASSRSNNEQFF.

This chain joins TRBV6-1 and TRBJ1-6; D is unclear. CDR1 and CDR2 (germline): MNHNS, SASEGT. The CDR3 loop spans 16 amino acids. Trimming stripped 3 bases from V and 0 bases from J, with 9 bases between. The CDR3, as DNA: TGTGCCAGCAGTGAGTTTGGTAGCTCCTATAATTCACCCCTCCACTTT. It translates to CASSEFGSSYNSPLHF.

Ten or more counts support this clonotype. This rearrangement joins TRBV2 to TRBJ2-3; 10 bases are a match to TRBD2. V lost 7 bases and J lost 5; bases outside the gene matches: 18. This CDR3 comprises 18 residues. Per the germline V gene, CDR1 is SNHLY and CDR2 is FYNNEI. CDR3 DNA: TGTGCCAGCATCCAGACTAGCGGGTACAAATGGGGAGAAGATACGCAGTATTTT. Protein sequence: CASIQTSGYKWGEDTQYF.

This clonotype was counted ten times or more. This rearrangement joins TRBV20-1 to TRBJ1-4; the D gene is possibly TRBD1 (6 bases). Trimming took off 1 base at V and 8 bases at J, with 11 bases between the two ends. The CDR3 loop spans 13 amino acids. The V gene's germline CDR1 is DFQATT and CDR2 SNEGSKA (reference sequence). CDR3 region: CSARGGAREKLFF. In nucleotides, the CDR3 is TGCAGTGCTAGAGGGGGGGCAAGGGAAAAACTGTTTTTT.

This clonotype was found many times. The chain combines TRBV30 with TRBJ2-7; TRBD2 matches 7 bases. This CDR3 comprises 13 residues. The J segment lost 4 bases and the V segment lost 2 bases, leaving 5 bases of the junction unmatched. Germline CDR1 and CDR2: GTSNPN and SVGIG (reference sequence). CDR3 DNA sequence: TGTGCCTGGAGTTTAGTGGGAGGGTACGAGCAGTACTTC. Its translation is CAWSLVGGYEQYF.

The genes are TRBV6-5 and TRBJ2-1, with D unresolved. From germline, CDR1 is MNHEY and CDR2 SVGAGI. The CDR3 consists of 15 residues. V was cut by 4 bases and J by 4 bases, with 14 bases left in between. Here the CDR3 DNA reads TGTGCCAGCAGTTCTACGAATGACTGGTACAATGAGCAGTTCTTC. This translates into CASSSTNDWYNEQFF.

This clonotype has a handful of counts. The chain has TRBV20-1 and TRBJ2-2; D is uncertain. V shed 3 bases and J shed 0 bases, with 14 bases lying between them. Germline CDR1 reads DFQATT; CDR2 reads SNEGSKA (reference sequence). The CDR3 contains 16 residues. In DNA form, the CDR3 reads TGCAGTGCTAGTTTGGGCGTGGGCCCGAACACCGGGGAGCTGTTTTTT. The encoded protein is CSASLGVGPNTGELFF.

Comment on this clonotype: A read error may be the cause here, since a much bigger clone is one base away. This sequence joins TRBV20-1 and TRBJ1-1; D is perhaps TRBD1 (6 bases). Germline-derived CDR1 and CDR2 are DFQATT and SNEGSKA (reference sequence). Trimming pared 6 bases from V and 0 bases from J, leaving 26 bases between. The CDR3 is made up of 18 amino acids. In nucleotides, the CDR3 is TGCAGTGCACCAAGCCCCCTACAGGGTCCTGATTTGAACACTGAAGCTTTCTTT. Translating it yields CSAPSPLQGPDLNTEAFF.

This clonotype occurred a few times. The chain recombines TRBV19 with TRBJ2-3; no firm D call. The CDR3 is made up of 13 amino acids. Germline V gene lookup returns CDR1 LNHDA and CDR2 SQIVND (reference sequence). The V end lost 7 bases, the J end lost 0 bases, and 8 bases lay between the germline ends. The CDR3 nucleotides read TGTGCCAGTATAAGTCCTAGCACAGATACGCAGTATTTT. Translation: CASISPSTDTQYF. Full variable domain (remainder filled in from reference TRBV19 and TRBJ2-3): DGGITQSPKYLFRKEGQNVTLSCEQNLNHDAMYWYRQDPGQGLRLIYYSQIVNDFQKGDIAEGYSVSREKKESFPLTVTSAQKNPTAFYLCASISPSTDTQYFGPGTRLTVL.

Ten or more counts support this clonotype. J is TRBJ1-2 and V is TRBV27; no clear D gene. Germline values: CDR1 MNHEY, CDR2 SMNVEV (reference sequence). Deletions cut 0 bases from V and 4 bases from J, with 15 bases between. The CDR3 covers 16 residues. The CDR3 loop is CASSLSLWGSPYGYTF. As DNA, the CDR3 is TGTGCCAGCAGTTTATCTCTCTGGGGATCCCCCTATGGCTACACCTTC.

This clonotype was recorded at least ten times. The chain joins TRBV4-1 to TRBJ2-1; D call uncertain. V gave up 4 bases and J gave up 0 bases, with 22 bases separating them. CDR1 is MGHRA and CDR2 is YSYEKL in the germline V gene. This CDR3 is built from 19 residues. The CDR3 nucleotides read TGCGCCAGCAGCCGAGCCTTCCCCGAGGCCGGCAGCTCCTACAATGAGCAGTTCTTC. This codes for CASSRAFPEAGSSYNEQFF.

This clonotype occurred many times. The genes are TRBV20-1 and TRBJ2-3, with 8 bases lining up with TRBD1. The CDR3 has 16 residues. V shed 6 bases and J 1 base; nucleotides not matched to a gene: 12. The germline CDR1 and CDR2 sequences are DFQATT and SNEGSKA (reference sequence). For the CDR3, the DNA is TGCAGTGCACAGGATCAGGGGGCGCCGGGCACAGATACGCAGTATTTT. Translating gives CSAQDQGAPGTDTQYF.

This rearrangement joins TRBV7-9 to TRBJ1-4, with a possible D match to TRBD1 (6 bases). This CDR3 is built from 15 residues. Per the germline V gene, CDR1 is SEHNR and CDR2 is FQNEAQ (reference sequence). Trimming left V 7 bases short and J 8 bases short, with 20 bases between. The CDR3 protein is CASNPPGGLEEKLFF. As DNA, the CDR3 is TGTGCCAGCAACCCCCCTGGGGGCCTGGAGGAAAAACTGTTTTTT. Full variable domain (missing parts from reference TRBV7-9 and TRBJ1-4): DTGVSQNPRHKITKRGQNVTFRCDPISEHNRLYWYRQTLGQGPEFLTYFQNEAQLEKSRLLSDRFSAERPKGSFSTLEIQRTEQGDSAMYLCASNPPGGLEEKLFFGSGTQLSVL.

This clonotype was observed a handful of times. A much larger clone is a single base away; this may be a read error. This chain uses TRBV6-6 with TRBJ1-4; D remains ambiguous. CDR1 and CDR2 (germline): MNHNY, SVGAGI (reference sequence). The CDR3 extends over 12 amino acids. CDR3 in DNA: TGTGCCAGCAGTTACGCTAATGAAGAACTGTTTTTT. Residues: CASSYANEELFF.

In the case of this clonotype: With a much larger clone just one base away, this may be a read error. This chain links TRBV19 with TRBJ2-5, with D uncertain. The CDR3 is 12 amino acids. Germline V lookup: CDR1 LNHDA, CDR2 SQIVND (reference sequence). V lost 4 bases, J lost 4 bases, and 7 bases lay in between. The CDR3 bases are TGTGCCAGTAGTAGCCGGCGAGAGACCCAGTACTTC. As protein: CASSSRRETQYF.

This chain uses TRBV7-9 with TRBJ2-1, with a weak D call TRBD2 (5 bases). The CDR3 sequence is 15 residues long. CDR1 and CDR2 from the germline V gene are SEHNR and FQNEAQ (reference sequence). Between the trimmed V and J ends, which lost 5 bases and 4 bases, there was a span of 15 bases. The CDR3 here is CASSRVEANYNEQFF. The CDR3 nucleotides read TGTGCCAGCAGCCGAGTGGAGGCAAATTACAATGAGCAGTTCTTC.

This clonotype was found many times. The rearrangement joins TRBV7-4 to TRBJ2-5; D may be TRBD2 (6 bases). Trimming took off 6 bases at V and 0 bases at J, with 11 bases between the two ends. Per the germline V gene, CDR1 is SGHVT and CDR2 is SQSDAQ. This CDR3 comprises 14 residues. The CDR3 bases are TGTGCCAGCAGTAGTAGCGGATACCAAGAGACCCAGTACTTC. Its translation is CASSSSGYQETQYF.

This clonotype was detected many times. This rearrangement joins TRBV5-1 to TRBJ2-4; 13 bases match TRBD2. The ends lost 0 bases at V and 0 bases at J; junction bases unmatched: 9. CDR1 is SGHRS, CDR2 YFSETQ, per germline. The CDR3 is 20 residues long. DNA of the CDR3: TGCGCCAGCAGCTTGGAGTGGACTAGCGGGAGCGGGCTAGCCAAAAACATTCAGTACTTC. This translates into CASSLEWTSGSGLAKNIQYF.

The count of this clonotype is one. V and J are TRBV28 and TRBJ1-2, with a tentative D call TRBD1 (6 bases). With 4 bases removed from V and 5 bases from J, the gap between germline ends came to 14 bases. Looked up from germline, CDR1 is MDHEN and CDR2 is SYDVKM. The CDR3 contains 14 residues. CDR3 nucleotide sequence: TGTGCCAGCAGTTCGCGGCAGGGGTGGTATGGCTACACCTTC. This encodes CASSSRQGWYGYTF.

The chain carries TRBV29-1 and TRBJ1-2; 7 nucleotides agree with TRBD1. J was trimmed by 4 bases and V by 7 bases; bases with no gene match: 9. Germline CDR1 SQVTM, CDR2 ANQGSEA. The CDR3 runs 13 residues. The CDR3 nucleotides are TGCAGCGATCGGGACAGCCTTAGCTATGGCTACACCTTC. Its protein product is CSDRDSLSYGYTF.